The 25 T cell receptor beta chains below come from one sample, sequenced in a study of cytomegalovirus exposure and HLA in healthy donors (dated by TCRdb to the late 2010s). Receptors were amplified or captured by the immunoSEQ multiplex PCR assay. TCRdb re-hosts the immuneACCESS table, in-frame sequences only. Its copies lack some clones; in the studies checked, an unresolved V gene accounts for under half of them, and the cause for the rest is not known. The sample yields more than 45,000 clones; 90% to 95% were counted once. Over 2% of the sample goes to the ten largest clones. Sequenced: PBMCs. These receptors came from a woman in her twenties or thirties in good health and CMV-seronegative.

The chain has TRBV27 and TRBJ2-7, with TRBD1 matching over 9 bases. There are 15 residues in the CDR3. Losses at the gene ends were 5 bases for V and 1 base for J; bases not matched to a gene: 6. CDR1 and CDR2 (germline): MNHEY, SMNVEV (reference sequence). CDR3 sequence reads: CASSRTGVYSYEQYF. In DNA form, the CDR3 reads TGTGCCAGCAGTCGGACAGGGGTCTATTCCTACGAGCAGTACTTC.

The chain carries TRBV30 and TRBJ2-7, with D possibly TRBD2 on 6 matching bases. CDR3 length: 15 amino acids. V was cut by 0 bases and J by 5 bases, with 17 bases left in between. CDR1 is GTSNPN and CDR2 is SVGIG in the germline V gene (reference sequence). This chain's CDR3 is CAWSVGSGETNEQYF. Written as DNA, the CDR3 is TGTGCCTGGAGTGTTGGGTCGGGAGAAACGAACGAGCAGTACTTC.

The V call is TRBV7-2, the J call TRBJ2-3; possibly TRBD2 for D (6 bases). The CDR3 contains 15 residues. V lost 1 base, J lost 1 base, and 9 bases lay in between. Germline values: CDR1 SGHTA, CDR2 FQGNSA. The CDR3 is CASSLGGVRTDTQYF. The CDR3 coding sequence is TGTGCCAGCAGCTTAGGGGGGGTGCGCACAGATACGCAGTATTTT.

This rearrangement joins TRBV28 to TRBJ1-5, with a possible D match to TRBD1 (5 bases). Germline CDR1 and CDR2: MDHEN and SYDVKM. The length of the CDR3 is 14 residues. Trimming removed 4 bases from V and 2 bases from J, with 9 bases in between. The CDR3 coding sequence is TGTGCCAGCAGTTACCAGGGTGGCAATCAGCCCCAGCATTTT. Translation gives CASSYQGGNQPQHF.

V and J are TRBV11-1 and TRBJ1-1, with D possibly matching TRBD1 (5 bases). V lost 6 bases to trimming and J lost 1 base, with 12 bases between them. The CDR3 loop spans 14 amino acids. Per germline, CDR1 SGHAT and CDR2 FQDESV (reference sequence). The CDR3 DNA is TGTGCCAGCAGGCATACAGGAGCGAACACTGAAGCTTTCTTT. Translating gives CASRHTGANTEAFF.

The V call is TRBV28, the J call TRBJ2-7; TRBD2 agrees at 7 bases. V lost 3 bases and J lost 1; bases outside the gene matches: 9. The CDR3 spans 16 residues. CDR1 is MDHEN, CDR2 SYDVKM, per germline. DNA for the CDR3: TGTGCCAGCAGTTTCCAGGCCTGGGGGGGTTCCTACGAGCAGTACTTC. Amino acids: CASSFQAWGGSYEQYF.

The rearrangement joins TRBV11-3 to TRBJ2-1; 14 bases are shared with TRBD2. V lost 5 bases to trimming and J lost 12 bases; unmatched junction nucleotides: 9. Germline loops: CDR1 SGHNT, CDR2 YENEEA. The CDR3 length is 15 residues. The CDR3 region is CASSPHGTSGSGQFF. The CDR3 DNA reads as TGTGCCAGCAGCCCCCATGGGACTAGCGGGAGCGGGCAGTTCTTC.

The rearrangement uses TRBV7-6 and TRBJ2-1; TRBD2 aligns across 9 bases. This CDR3 spans 18 amino acids. Germline values: CDR1 SGHVS, CDR2 FNYEAQ. The J segment lost 4 bases and the V segment lost 2 bases, leaving 12 bases of the junction unmatched. CDR3 nucleotide sequence: TGTGCCAGCAGCTTATCCCCAGGGCTAGCGGGGCGGTACAATGAGCAGTTCTTC. Its protein product is CASSLSPGLAGRYNEQFF. The whole variable domain, filled in from reference TRBV7-6 and TRBJ2-1, reads GAGVSQSPRYKVTKRGQDVALRCDPISGHVSLYWYRQALGQGPEFLTYFNYEAQQDKSGLPNDRFSAERPEGSISTLTIQRTEQRDSAMYRCASSLSPGLAGRYNEQFFGPGTRLTVL.

The chain uses TRBV7-9 and TRBJ1-2, with 10 bases fitting TRBD1. CDR3 size: 15 residues. Germline loops: CDR1 SEHNR, CDR2 FQNEAQ (reference sequence). V was clipped by 1 base and J by 2 bases; unmatched bases: 1. CDR3 in amino acids: CASSLEGQGNYGYTF. CDR3 DNA: TGTGCCAGCAGCTTAGAGGGACAGGGGAACTATGGCTACACCTTC.

The CDR3 here is CASSPSGRRVDTQYF. CDR3 bases: TGTGCCAGCAGCCCCAGCGGGAGGCGCGTAGATACGCAGTATTTT. The chain is built from TRBV6-6 and TRBJ2-3, with 9 bases aligning to TRBD2. The length of the CDR3 is 15 residues. V was clipped by 6 bases and J by 5 bases; unmatched bases: 9. Germline CDR1 MNHNY, CDR2 SVGAGI (reference sequence).

The chain joins TRBV11-2 to TRBJ2-7, with 10 bases aligning to TRBD2. Looked up from germline, CDR1 is SGHAT and CDR2 is FQNNGV. This CDR3 has 16 amino acids. Losses at the gene ends were 2 bases for V and 0 bases for J; bases not matched to a gene: 4. The CDR3 loop reads CASSLPSGSFSYEQYF. CDR3 DNA: TGTGCCAGCAGCTTACCTAGCGGGAGCTTCTCCTACGAGCAGTACTTC. The full variable domain, its missing parts supplied by reference TRBV11-2 and TRBJ2-7, is EAGVAQSPRYKIIEKRQSVAFWCNPISGHATLYWYQQILGQGPKLLIQFQNNGVVDDSQLPKDRFSAERLKGVDSTLKIQPAKLEDSAVYLCASSLPSGSFSYEQYFGPGTRLTVT.

In DNA, the CDR3 is TGTGCCAGCAGCTTAGCGCGCCTAGCGGGGGGCCAAGAGACCCAGTACTTC. This sequence encodes CASSLARLAGGQETQYF. The chain is built from TRBV7-2 and TRBJ2-5, with 11 bases lining up with TRBD2. V lost 0 bases to trimming and J lost 1 base; unmatched junction nucleotides: 4. Germline V gene sequence: CDR1 SGHTA, CDR2 FQGNSA. CDR3 length equals 17 residues.

In DNA form, the CDR3 reads TGCAGCGTTGAATTACTAGAGTTGAACACTGAAGCTTTCTTT. This encodes CSVELLELNTEAFF. The rearrangement joins TRBV29-1 to TRBJ1-1; no firm D call. This CDR3 is 14 amino acids long. V gave up 2 bases and J gave up 0 bases, with 10 bases separating them. The germline V gene has CDR1 SQVTM and CDR2 ANQGSEA.

V usage is TRBV12-5 and J usage is TRBJ1-5, with no clear D. In germline, CDR1 is LGHNT, CDR2 FRNRAP. The length of the CDR3 is 15 residues. Deletions cut 10 bases from V and 1 base from J, with 17 bases between. CDR3 sequence reads: CATGPGPGSNQPQHF. The CDR3 DNA is TGTGCTACTGGCCCCGGTCCGGGGAGCAATCAGCCCCAGCATTTT.

This chain connects TRBV14 to TRBJ2-5; the D gene is possibly TRBD2 (5 bases). Germline assignment: CDR1 SGHDN and CDR2 FVKESK. V shed 1 base and J shed 4 bases, with 10 bases lying between them. The CDR3 has 14 residues. CDR3 sequence: CASSQGGIPETQYF. The CDR3 nucleotides read TGTGCCAGCAGCCAAGGAGGGATCCCAGAGACCCAGTACTTC.

The chain is built from TRBV5-1 and TRBJ1-2, with TRBD1 identical over 8 bases. The CDR3 totals 15 residues. Per germline, CDR1 SGHRS and CDR2 YFSETQ. J was trimmed by 6 bases and V by 1 base; bases with no gene match: 8. The CDR3 spells CASSLIQGDWDGYTF. In nucleotides, the CDR3 is TGCGCCAGCAGCTTGATACAGGGGGATTGGGATGGCTACACCTTC.

The chain has TRBV19 and TRBJ1-5; TRBD1 matches at 10 bases. Per the germline V gene, CDR1 is LNHDA and CDR2 is SQIVND (reference sequence). J lost 3 bases, V lost 4 bases, and 18 bases had no gene match. The CDR3 has 20 amino acids. The CDR3 DNA follows: TGTGCCAGTAGTAGCCAGGGACAGGGGAATTACCTCGACCTCAATCAGCCCCAGCATTTT. This encodes CASSSQGQGNYLDLNQPQHF.

This sequence joins TRBV5-8 and TRBJ2-1; TRBD2 agrees at 7 bases. The V and J ends lost 4 bases and 2 bases, in that order; junction bases with no gene match: 3. The CDR3 totals 14 residues. Germline V CDR1 and CDR2: SGHTS, YDEGEE. For the CDR3, the DNA is TGTGCCAGCAGCGGGGAGGGGCCCTACAATGAGCAGTTCTTC. Translation: CASSGEGPYNEQFF.

V gene TRBV28 combines with J gene TRBJ2-6; perhaps TRBD1 as D (6 bases). CDR1 and CDR2 from the germline V gene are MDHEN and SYDVKM. The V gene lost 8 bases and the J gene lost 4 bases, with 15 bases spanning the gap. The CDR3 extends over 15 amino acids. The CDR3 DNA sequence: TGTGCCAGCTGTCAGGGGTTATGGGGGGCCAACGTCCTGACTTTC. It encodes CASCQGLWGANVLTF.

The chain recombines TRBV11-2 with TRBJ1-5, with 8 bases aligning to TRBD1. The CDR3 contains 15 residues. Trimming cost V 4 bases and J 5 bases; bases outside gene matches: 7. Germline CDR1 SGHAT, CDR2 FQNNGV. DNA of the CDR3: TGTGCCAGCAGCTCCAGAGGACAGGGAGATCAGCCCCAGCATTTT. It codes for CASSSRGQGDQPQHF.

This clone was found once. The chain recombines TRBV7-3 with TRBJ2-1; 11 bases align to TRBD2. The CDR3 extends over 13 amino acids. The V gene's germline CDR1 is SGHTA and CDR2 FQGTGA. V shed 5 bases and J 9 bases; nucleotides not matched to a gene: 3. The CDR3 here is CASSPTSGTEQFF. The CDR3 DNA follows: TGTGCCAGCAGCCCGACTAGCGGGACTGAGCAGTTCTTC.

The V call is TRBV6-1, the J call TRBJ1-3; no clear D. The CDR3 has 15 amino acids. V lost 2 bases to trimming and J lost 0 bases, with 8 bases between them. Germline values: CDR1 MNHNS, CDR2 SASEGT. CDR3: CASSENPSSGNTIYF. In nucleotides, the CDR3 is TGTGCCAGCAGTGAAAACCCGAGCTCTGGAAACACCATATATTTT.

The genes are TRBV4-2 and TRBJ2-7, with TRBD2 as a possible D gene (6 bases). Trimming cost V 0 bases and J 3 bases, with 12 bases left between them. This CDR3 spans 15 amino acids. Per the germline V gene, CDR1 is LGHNA and CDR2 is YNFKEQ. In DNA form, the CDR3 reads TGTGCCAGCAGCCAAGATCCTGGAGGGTTCTACGAGCAGTACTTC. Its translation: CASSQDPGGFYEQYF.

The rearrangement joins TRBV5-1 to TRBJ2-7; TRBD1 matches 7 bases. V lost 6 bases, J lost 5 bases, and 11 bases stayed unmatched. The germline gives CDR1 SGHRS, CDR2 YFSETQ. CDR3 length equals 14 residues. In DNA, the CDR3 is TGCGCCAGCAAGAGGGCAGGGGGAGAGAACGAGCAGTACTTC. This sequence encodes CASKRAGGENEQYF.

The chain couples TRBV6-6 to TRBJ1-2; tentatively, D is TRBD1 (6 bases). Germline V gene data show CDR1 as MNHNY and CDR2 as SVGAGI (reference sequence). The CDR3 has 14 amino acids. Between the trimmed V and J ends, which lost 2 bases and 4 bases, there was a span of 11 bases. CDR3 amino acids: CASSYPDRRYGYTF. The CDR3 nucleotides are TGTGCCAGCAGTTACCCCGACAGGCGCTATGGCTACACCTTC.